These 2 T cell receptor beta chains came from one sample sequenced in a study of tumor and adjacent non-tumor tissue in lung cancer. The template was RNA from unsorted bulk tissue. A modified ARM-PCR protocol with three rounds of nested PCR amplified TCRbeta. In TCRdb, the multiplex PCR reads were re-called with MiXCR into one record per CDR3 protein. The table lists 120,000 or so distinct CDR3 sequences, around three fifths of them singletons. The sequenced sample consisted of lung tumor tissue. The receptors were gathered from a man younger than 45 with non-small cell lung cancer.

As for this clonotype: This could be a read error, since a much larger clone is one nucleotide away. V gene TRBV20-1 combines with J gene TRBJ1-2; perhaps TRBD1 as D (5 bases). Germline CDR1 DFQATT, CDR2 SNEGSKA (reference sequence). CDR3 size: 14 residues. The CDR3 sequence: CSARDWKGNYDYTF. In DNA form, the CDR3 reads TGCAGTGCTAGAGATTGGAAGGGGAACTATGACTACACCTTC.

A note on this clonotype: Since a much larger clone is just one base distant, this may be a read error. The chain is built from TRBV12-3 or TRBV12-4 and TRBJ1-5; D is uncertain. This CDR3 comprises 13 residues. The V end was cut by 3 bases, the J end by 6 bases, with 9 bases between. The DNA for the CDR3 is TGTGCCAGCAGTTTCGGAACAAGTCAGCCCCAGCATTTT. This codes for CASSFGTSQPQHF.